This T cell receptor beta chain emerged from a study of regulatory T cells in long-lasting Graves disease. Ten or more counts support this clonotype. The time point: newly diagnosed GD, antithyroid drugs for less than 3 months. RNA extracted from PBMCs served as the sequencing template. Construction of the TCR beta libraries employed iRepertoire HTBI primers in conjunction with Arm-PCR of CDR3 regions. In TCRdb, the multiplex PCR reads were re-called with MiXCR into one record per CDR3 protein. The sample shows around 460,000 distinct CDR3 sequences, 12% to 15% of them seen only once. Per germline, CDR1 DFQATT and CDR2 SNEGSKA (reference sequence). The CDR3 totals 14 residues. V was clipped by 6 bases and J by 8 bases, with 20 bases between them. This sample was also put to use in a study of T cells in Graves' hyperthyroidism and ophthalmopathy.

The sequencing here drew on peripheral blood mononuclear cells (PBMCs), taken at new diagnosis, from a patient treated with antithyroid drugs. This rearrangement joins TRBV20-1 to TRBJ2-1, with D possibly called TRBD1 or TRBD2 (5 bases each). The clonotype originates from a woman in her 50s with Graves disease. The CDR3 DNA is TGCAGTGCCCCCACTAGGTTTTGGGGCGATGAGCAGTTCTTC. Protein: CSAPTRFWGDEQFF.